The 30 T cell receptor beta chains presented below share a single source sample, sequenced in a study of spatial heterogeneity in lung cancer. Broader study findings: Tumoral mutation counts were tracked by counts of expanded intratumoral alpha and beta TCRs.

TCRdb recomputed calls from the 5' RACE reads with MiXCR, one row per CDR3 protein. The data hold approximately 15,000 distinct CDR3 sequences, with about 6.3% observed a single time. This sample's time point: sample taken at primary tumor resection. Which antigens these TCRs recognize remains unknown. Sequencing used lung tumor tissue, obtained at surgery. Receptors were obtained from a male donor with early-stage non-small cell lung cancer.

Only a few counts were recorded for this clonotype. This beta chain is a stray read from a library made for alpha chains; its abundance is not meaningful. The V and J genes are TRBV2 and TRBJ1-5; no reliable D call. CDR3 length: 13 amino acids. Deletions cut 8 bases from V and 7 bases from J, with 15 bases between. Germline V gives CDR1 SNHLY, CDR2 FYNNEI. The CDR3 protein is CASVGRVEQPQHF. CDR3 bases: TGTGCCAGCGTTGGGAGGGTTGAACAGCCCCAGCATTTT.

This clonotype came up many times. This beta chain is a stray sequence in a library constructed for alpha chains; its clone size is not meaningful. The rearrangement uses TRBV6-5 and TRBJ1-4; no firm D call. The CDR3 spans 15 residues. Trimming left V 6 bases short and J 7 bases short, with 18 bases between. Germline CDR1 and CDR2: MNHEY and SVGAGI. The CDR3 region has the DNA TGTGCCAGCAGGAGAAAGAGTGCTACGGGTGAAAAACTGTTTTTT. It specifies CASRRKSATGEKLFF.

Comments on this clonotype: Since the library was made to target alpha chains, this beta chain is a stray read and its abundance is not meaningful. The CDR3 bases are TGCGCCAGCAGCCAGACTGACGATACGCAGTATTTT. Protein sequence: CASSQTDDTQYF. The rearrangement links TRBV5-1 to TRBJ2-3; D uncertain. The length of the CDR3 is 12 residues. The germline CDR1 and CDR2 sequences are SGHRS and YFSETQ. V dropped 4 bases and J dropped 6 bases, with 9 bases sitting between them.

This clonotype was detected ten times or more. Within a library made for alpha chains, this beta chain is off target, and its count is uninformative. The rearrangement links TRBV12-3 or TRBV12-4 to TRBJ2-3; 11 positions match TRBD2. V was clipped by 5 bases and J by 2 bases; unmatched bases: 3. This CDR3 is built from 15 residues. The CDR3 region has the DNA TGTGCCAGCAGTCCTAGCGGGGGGCCCACAGATACGCAGTATTTT. Encoded protein: CASSPSGGPTDTQYF.

This clonotype was recorded many times. Found in a library prepared for alpha chains, this beta chain is an off-target read, and its abundance has little meaning. This sequence joins TRBV12-3 or TRBV12-4 and TRBJ2-3; tentative D call: TRBD1 (6 bases). V gave up 7 bases and J gave up 2 bases, with 19 bases separating them. The CDR3 sequence is 16 residues long. The CDR3 coding sequence is TGTGCCAGCACCCGACAGGCACTATCCCCCACAGATACGCAGTATTTT. This codes for CASTRQALSPTDTQYF.

This clonotype was seen repeatedly, ten times or more. Since it is a stray read in a library aimed at alpha chains, this beta chain has a size that is not meaningful. The rearrangement uses TRBV6-6 and TRBJ2-2, with D uncertain. V was shortened by 9 bases and J by 5 bases, with 7 bases between the two germline ends. The CDR3 loop spans 11 amino acids. Germline loops: CDR1 MNHNY, CDR2 SVGAGI (reference sequence). The DNA of the CDR3 is TGTGCCAGATCCCCAACCGGGGAGCTGTTTTTT. This sequence encodes CARSPTGELFF.

About this clonotype itself: Since it is a stray read in a library aimed at alpha chains, this beta chain has a size that is not meaningful. The V call is TRBV2, the J call TRBJ2-7; 7 positions agree with TRBD1. CDR3 length: 14 amino acids. CDR1 SNHLY and CDR2 FYNNEI come from the germline V gene. The junction had 9 bases not matched to a gene; V was cut back by 4 bases and J by 6 bases. CDR3 sequence (DNA): TGTGCCAGCAGTGGACAGGGATCTGTTGGCGAGCAGTACTTC. Amino acid sequence: CASSGQGSVGEQYF.

This clonotype has at least ten counts. The size of this beta chain means little, since it is a stray read in a library made for alpha chains. The chain uses TRBV29-1 and TRBJ1-1, with a tentative D call TRBD1 (5 bases). Trimming shortened V by 6 bases and J by 7 bases, and 9 bases separated the two germline ends. There are 10 residues in the CDR3. The germline CDR1 and CDR2 sequences are SQVTM and ANQGSEA. The CDR3 coding sequence is TGCAGCGTACAGGATTTTGAAGCTTTCTTT. Translated, it gives CSVQDFEAFF.

This clonotype was observed a few times. It is unclear where the CDR3 begins or ends on the DNA, so no DNA is shown, and the CDR3 is as TCRdb lists it. The size of this beta chain means little, since it is a stray read in a library made for alpha chains. J is TRBJ2-7 and V is TRBV5-5; TRBD2, the table's D call, lacks a check against the DNA. Germline values: CDR1 SGHKS, CDR2 YYEKEE (reference sequence). The CDR3 is 23 amino acids long, termini counted. CDR3 loop: CASSFYICSARPRTSGLAYEQYF.

As concerns this clonotype: As an off-target read in a library built for alpha chains, this beta chain has a frequency of little significance. V gene TRBV11-2 combines with J gene TRBJ2-7, with 7 positions matching TRBD2. Trimming removed 5 bases from V and 6 bases from J; junction bases left unmatched: 10. This CDR3 comprises 14 residues. Germline V gene sequence: CDR1 SGHAT, CDR2 FQNNGV. This CDR3 reads CASSPGGFGVEQYF. In nucleotides, the CDR3 is TGTGCCAGCAGCCCCGGGGGGTTTGGTGTCGAGCAGTACTTC.

In its sample, this clonotype was seen many times. Because the library targeted alpha chains, this beta chain is an off-target read whose size means little. The chain combines TRBV6-5 with TRBJ1-3, with D maybe TRBD1 (6 bases). V shed 6 bases and J shed 0 bases, with 6 bases lying between them. Germline CDR1 reads MNHEY; CDR2 reads SVGAGI. The CDR3 totals 13 residues. CDR3 region: CASRDSSGNTIYF. The CDR3 DNA follows: TGTGCCAGCAGGGACAGCTCTGGAAACACCATATATTTT.

At least ten counts were recorded for this clonotype. A library made for alpha chains picked up this beta chain off target, so its size means little. The V gene is TRBV7-2, the J gene TRBJ1-3, with D uncertain. This CDR3 spans 12 amino acids. Trimming stripped 5 bases from V and 8 bases from J, with 10 bases between. Germline-derived CDR1 and CDR2 are SGHTA and FQGNSA. The CDR3 is CASSPGADTIYF. CDR3 sequence (DNA): TGTGCCAGCAGCCCAGGTGCGGACACCATATATTTT.

The sample holds many counts of this clonotype. Because this beta chain is a stray read in a library intended to capture alpha chains, its abundance should not be given much weight. V gene TRBV14 combines with J gene TRBJ2-7, with D unclear. Germline values: CDR1 SGHDN, CDR2 FVKESK. Trimming removed 0 bases from V and 5 bases from J, with 14 bases in between. The CDR3 length is 15 residues. The CDR3 loop is CASSQDLGSTNEQYF. The CDR3 coding sequence is TGTGCCAGCAGCCAAGATCTGGGCAGTACCAACGAGCAGTACTTC.

This clonotype has ten or more counts. The size of this beta chain means little, since it is a stray read in a library made for alpha chains. The chain recombines TRBV20-1 with TRBJ2-3; D remains ambiguous. This CDR3 has 11 amino acids. Germline V gives CDR1 DFQATT, CDR2 SNEGSKA (reference sequence). The ends were cut back, 1 base at V and 3 bases at J, with 2 bases in the middle. The CDR3 DNA sequence: TGCAGTGCTAGAGCTACAGATACGCAGTATTTT. Protein: CSARATDTQYF.

This clonotype was observed a handful of times. This beta chain appears as a stray read in a library generated for alpha chains; its size is not informative. The chain uses TRBV7-8 and TRBJ2-1; 10 bases agree with TRBD2. With V trimmed by 4 bases and J by 5 bases, 5 bases remained unmatched. Germline CDR1 reads SGHVS; CDR2 reads FQNEAQ. The CDR3 spans 15 residues. CDR3 protein: CASSSFGLADNEQFF. DNA of the CDR3: TGTGCCAGCAGCTCCTTCGGACTAGCGGACAATGAGCAGTTCTTC.

This clonotype was observed at least ten times. This beta chain represents an off-target read in a library built for alpha chains; its size is of limited meaning. The chain is built from TRBV14 and TRBJ2-5, with 10 bases that match TRBD2. V lost 6 bases and J lost 7; bases outside the gene matches: 8. Germline loops: CDR1 SGHDN, CDR2 FVKESK. The CDR3 consists of 14 residues. For the CDR3, the DNA is TGTGCCAGCAGTCGGACTAGCGGACCGGGGACCCAGTACTTC. This gives the protein CASSRTSGPGTQYF.

This clonotype was found many times. Little can be read into the size of this beta chain, an off-target read in a library designed for alpha chains. The V call is TRBV2, the J call TRBJ2-1; possibly TRBD2 for D (6 bases). With 4 bases removed from V and 10 bases from J, the gap between germline ends came to 8 bases. CDR1 and CDR2 from the germline V gene are SNHLY and FYNNEI. CDR3 size: 11 residues. The CDR3 DNA follows: TGTGCCAGCAGTGTGCTAGCGGAGCAGTTCTTC. This codes for CASSVLAEQFF.

Ten or more counts support this clonotype. A library prepared for alpha chains yielded this beta chain as an off-target read; its size is of little meaning. The chain links TRBV2 to TRBJ2-1; no clear D. The V gene's germline CDR1 is SNHLY and CDR2 FYNNEI. CDR3 length equals 19 residues. The V end lost 3 bases, the J end lost 1 base, and 22 bases lay between the germline ends. This CDR3 is CASSDSDTPAERSYNEQFF. The CDR3 DNA follows: TGTGCCAGCAGTGACTCTGACACTCCGGCGGAAAGATCCTACAATGAGCAGTTCTTC.

This clonotype appeared many times. This beta chain is an off-target read within a library intended for alpha chains, so its frequency means little. The chain combines TRBV6-1 with TRBJ2-3; TRBD2 matches at 7 bases. Trimming at V came to 3 bases and at J to 5 bases, leaving 8 bases not matched to a gene. CDR1 MNHNS and CDR2 SASEGT come from the germline V gene. The CDR3 runs to 15 residues. For the CDR3, the DNA is TGTGCCAGCAGTGAGGGCGTGCGGGAGATAGATACGCAGTATTTT. Its protein product is CASSEGVREIDTQYF.

Turning to this clonotype: As an off-target read in a library built for alpha chains, this beta chain has a frequency of little significance. The chain links TRBV4-3 to TRBJ1-1; 7 nucleotides align to TRBD1. Germline-derived CDR1 and CDR2 are LGHNA and YSLEER. V shed 4 bases and J 1 base; nucleotides not matched to a gene: 6. The CDR3 consists of 15 residues. In DNA form, the CDR3 reads TGCGCCAGCAGCCTTTATGGGACAGAGAACACTGAAGCTTTCTTT. As protein: CASSLYGTENTEAFF.

The sample holds many counts of this clonotype. This beta chain is a stray read from a library made for alpha chains; its abundance is not meaningful. The gene calls are TRBV6-4 and TRBJ2-3; TRBD2 matches 9 bases. V shed 0 bases, J shed 0 bases, and the junction held 1 base outside the gene matches. The CDR3 has 16 residues. Germline values: CDR1 MRHNA, CDR2 SNTAGT. In nucleotides, the CDR3 is TGTGCCAGCAGTGACTCAGCGGGGGGTAGCACAGATACGCAGTATTTT. It encodes CASSDSAGGSTDTQYF.

The sample holds many counts of this clonotype. This beta chain is a stray read from a library made for alpha chains; its abundance is not meaningful. CDR3 DNA sequence: TGTGCCAGCTCACCGGCAGGGTCGGGCAATCAGCCCCAGCATTTT. This gives the protein CASSPAGSGNQPQHF. This rearrangement joins TRBV18 to TRBJ1-5; the D gene is possibly TRBD1 (5 bases). The CDR3 spans 15 residues. Deletions cut 3 bases from V and 2 bases from J, with 11 bases between. CDR1 KGHSH and CDR2 LQKENI come from the germline V gene.

This clonotype was detected many times. This beta chain slipped into a library made for alpha chains as a stray read, so its size is not meaningful. The genes are TRBV24-1 and TRBJ2-5; perhaps TRBD2 as D (6 bases). Trimming stripped 5 bases from V and 5 bases from J, with 14 bases between. There are 14 residues in the CDR3. Germline assignment: CDR1 KGHDR and CDR2 SFDVKD. CDR3 in amino acids: CATSGDWGSETQYF. The CDR3 DNA sequence: TGTGCCACCAGTGGGGACTGGGGGTCGGAGACCCAGTACTTC.

This clonotype came up many times. This beta chain appears as a stray read in a library generated for alpha chains; its size is not informative. J is TRBJ2-7 and V is TRBV20-1; maybe TRBD2 (5 bases). V dropped 2 bases and J dropped 1 base, with 6 bases sitting between them. The V gene's germline CDR1 is DFQATT and CDR2 SNEGSKA (reference sequence). The CDR3 is 12 residues long. CDR3 nucleotide sequence: TGCAGTGCTAGACGGGGTTCCTACGAGCAGTACTTC. Protein sequence: CSARRGSYEQYF.

Of note for this clonotype: The library was designed around alpha chains, so this beta chain is a stray read whose abundance carries little weight. This chain links TRBV2 with TRBJ2-1, with 7 bases that match TRBD1. Germline V gene data show CDR1 as SNHLY and CDR2 as FYNNEI. This CDR3 is 16 amino acids long. The V gene end was trimmed by 7 bases and the J gene end by 4 bases; junction bases not matched to a gene: 13. The CDR3 bases are TGTGCCAGCACCTTACTTGACAGGGTACAGTACAATGAGCAGTTCTTC. Amino acids: CASTLLDRVQYNEQFF.

Note on this clonotype: The size of this beta chain means little, since it is a stray read in a library made for alpha chains. The gene calls are TRBV20-1 and TRBJ2-5, with D tentatively TRBD1 (5 bases). Per germline, CDR1 DFQATT and CDR2 SNEGSKA (reference sequence). V was clipped by 6 bases and J by 0 bases, with 29 bases between them. The CDR3 covers 19 residues. The CDR3 DNA sequence: TGCAGTGCCAGCAGCGATACAATTAAACGACAGCCCTACCAAGAGACCCAGTACTTC. Its translation: CSASSDTIKRQPYQETQYF.

There are many counts of this clonotype. The library was built for alpha chains, so this beta chain is an off-target read and its size means little. The rearrangement uses TRBV29-1 and TRBJ2-7; D not certain. This CDR3 is 9 amino acids long. CDR1 is SQVTM and CDR2 is ANQGSEA in the germline V gene. V was pared by 8 bases and J by 4 bases, with 6 bases between. The CDR3 DNA follows: TGCAGCCCGGCATACGAGCAGTACTTC. The encoded protein is CSPAYEQYF.

This clonotype was seen many times. This beta chain slipped into a library made for alpha chains as a stray read, so its size is not meaningful. The V and J genes are TRBV9 and TRBJ2-4; unclear D gene. V was pared by 2 bases and J by 0 bases, with 9 bases between. Germline V gene sequence: CDR1 SGDLS, CDR2 YYNGEE. The CDR3 has 15 residues. CDR3 coding DNA: TGTGCCAGCAGCGTCGACGGAGTAGCCAAAAACATTCAGTACTTC. This gives the protein CASSVDGVAKNIQYF.

In this sample, this clonotype turned up many times. This beta chain lies outside the target of a library built for alpha chains; its clone size means little. The chain employs TRBV28 and TRBJ1-1, with D unclear. Germline CDR1 and CDR2: MDHEN and SYDVKM. The ends were cut back, 2 bases at V and 7 bases at J, with 8 bases in the middle. CDR3 size: 12 residues. The CDR3 protein is CASSLAQIEAFF. CDR3 bases: TGTGCCAGCAGTTTAGCACAGATTGAAGCTTTCTTT.

At least ten counts were recorded for this clonotype. A library made for alpha chains picked up this beta chain off target, so its size means little. The chain recombines TRBV9 with TRBJ2-3, with D possibly being TRBD1 (6 bases). The CDR3 extends over 16 amino acids. The germline CDR1 and CDR2 sequences are SGDLS and YYNGEE. V lost 4 bases, J lost 2 bases, and 17 bases lay in between. The CDR3 spells CASSLPRDTSTDTQYF. CDR3 nucleotide sequence: TGTGCCAGCAGCCTACCCCGGGACACCTCCACAGATACGCAGTATTTT.